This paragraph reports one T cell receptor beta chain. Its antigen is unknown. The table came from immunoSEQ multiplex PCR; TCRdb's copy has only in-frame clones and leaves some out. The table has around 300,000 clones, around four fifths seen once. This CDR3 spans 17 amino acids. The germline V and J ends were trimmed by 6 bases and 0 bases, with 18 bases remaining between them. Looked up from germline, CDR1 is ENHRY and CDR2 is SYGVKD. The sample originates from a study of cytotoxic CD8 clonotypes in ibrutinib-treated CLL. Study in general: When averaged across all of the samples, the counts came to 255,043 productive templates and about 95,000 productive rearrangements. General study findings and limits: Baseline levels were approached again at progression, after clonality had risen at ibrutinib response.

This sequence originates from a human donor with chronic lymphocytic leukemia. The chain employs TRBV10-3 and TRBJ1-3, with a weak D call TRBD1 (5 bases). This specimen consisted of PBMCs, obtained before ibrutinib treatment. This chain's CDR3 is CAIRTETEGTSGNTIYF. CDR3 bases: TGTGCCATCAGGACAGAAACTGAGGGGACCTCTGGAAACACCATATATTTT.